This is a list of T cell receptor beta chains from one sample in a study of blood T cell repertoires in COVID-19. The protocol was immunoSEQ multiplex PCR, while the TCRdb copy is restricted to in-frame clones and leaves out a portion. The sample lists 20,000 to 30,000 clones, approximately 85% seen once, with approximately 8.6% in the top ten. The sequencing sample was made of peripheral blood. The receptors were sampled from a human donor in a cohort sampled during active COVID-19. Both conserved end residues are part of each CDR3. The D gene is left open where the match is weak. The listing skips clone size in some rows; elsewhere it reads once, few, many or a size class.

d_call: TRBD2
clone_size: NA
cdr3_length: 13
v_call: TRBV12-3/TRBV12-4
j_call: TRBJ2-1
cdr3_aa: CASGGSSYNEQFF
cdr3_nt: TGTGCCAGCGGCGGGAGCTCCTACAATGAGCAGTTCTTC

d_call: TRBD2
clone_size: NA
cdr3_length: 17
v_call: TRBV20-1
j_call: TRBJ2-3
cdr3_aa: CSASDRGIAGVSDTQYF
cdr3_nt: TGCAGTGCTAGTGACCGAGGGATAGCGGGGGTGTCAGATACGCAGTATTTT

d_call: NA
clone_size: NA
cdr3_length: 12
v_call: TRBV25-1
j_call: TRBJ2-1
cdr3_aa: CATLGHLNEQFF
cdr3_nt: TGTGCCACCCTTGGACACCTCAATGAGCAGTTCTTC

d_call: TRBD2
clone_size: NA
cdr3_length: 15
v_call: TRBV6-2/TRBV6-3
j_call: TRBJ2-5
cdr3_aa: CASSSLAGSFETQYF
cdr3_nt: TGTGCCAGCAGTAGTCTAGCGGGGTCGTTCGAGACCCAGTACTTC

d_call: TRBD1
clone_size: few
cdr3_length: 13
v_call: TRBV19
j_call: TRBJ1-2
cdr3_aa: CASEGQGLPGYTF
cdr3_nt: TGTGCCAGTGAAGGACAGGGTTTACCGGGCTACACCTTC

d_call: TRBD1
clone_size: NA
cdr3_length: 15
v_call: TRBV25-1
j_call: TRBJ1-1
cdr3_aa: CASSDTGQGSTEAFF
cdr3_nt: TGTGCCAGCAGTGACACGGGACAGGGGAGCACTGAAGCTTTCTTT

d_call: NA
clone_size: NA
cdr3_length: 15
v_call: TRBV4-2
j_call: TRBJ1-4
cdr3_aa: CASSLNGATNEKLFF
cdr3_nt: TGTGCCAGCAGCCTTAACGGGGCAACTAATGAAAAACTGTTTTTT

d_call: NA
clone_size: NA
cdr3_length: 11
v_call: TRBV24-1
j_call: TRBJ2-6
cdr3_aa: CAAGGANVLTF
cdr3_nt: TGTGCCGCGGGTGGGGCCAACGTCCTGACTTTC

d_call: TRBD1
clone_size: NA
cdr3_length: 12
v_call: TRBV12-5
j_call: TRBJ2-5
cdr3_aa: CASGQGTGTQYF
cdr3_nt: TGTGCTAGTGGACAGGGGACGGGGACCCAGTACTTC

d_call: TRBD1
clone_size: NA
cdr3_length: 15
v_call: TRBV6-5
j_call: TRBJ2-3
cdr3_aa: CASSLDRGDTDTQYF
cdr3_nt: TGTGCCAGCAGCCTAGACAGGGGGGACACAGATACGCAGTATTTT

d_call: TRBD1
clone_size: NA
cdr3_length: 15
v_call: TRBV2
j_call: TRBJ1-3
cdr3_aa: CASSDMTGPGNTIYF
cdr3_nt: TGTGCCAGCAGTGATATGACAGGGCCTGGAAACACCATATATTTT

d_call: TRBD1
clone_size: NA
cdr3_length: 15
v_call: TRBV6-4
j_call: TRBJ1-2
cdr3_aa: CASSIDRGQSYGYTF
cdr3_nt: TGTGCCAGCAGTATCGACAGGGGGCAGTCCTATGGCTACACCTTC

d_call: TRBD2
clone_size: once
cdr3_length: 16
v_call: TRBV4-2
j_call: TRBJ2-3
cdr3_aa: CASSQGTSGHTDTQYF
cdr3_nt: TGTGCCAGCAGCCAAGGGACTAGCGGGCACACAGATACGCAGTATTTT

d_call: NA
clone_size: NA
cdr3_length: 15
v_call: TRBV6-1
j_call: TRBJ1-3
cdr3_aa: CASSEAQGGGNTIYF
cdr3_nt: TGTGCCAGCAGTGAAGCGCAGGGTGGTGGAAACACCATATATTTT

d_call: NA
clone_size: NA
cdr3_length: 13
v_call: TRBV12-3/TRBV12-4
j_call: TRBJ1-2
cdr3_aa: CASSLEQIGGYTF
cdr3_nt: TGTGCCAGCAGTTTAGAACAGATAGGCGGCTACACCTTC

d_call: TRBD1
clone_size: NA
cdr3_length: 15
v_call: TRBV2
j_call: TRBJ1-1
cdr3_aa: CASSESTGVSTEAFF
cdr3_nt: TGTGCCAGCAGTGAATCGACAGGGGTGAGCACTGAAGCTTTCTTT

d_call: TRBD2
clone_size: NA
cdr3_length: 15
v_call: TRBV7-2
j_call: TRBJ2-7
cdr3_aa: CASSLDLGIAGGQYF
cdr3_nt: TGTGCCAGCAGCTTGGACCTTGGAATAGCGGGAGGGCAGTACTTC

d_call: NA
clone_size: NA
cdr3_length: 12
v_call: TRBV7-9
j_call: TRBJ2-1
cdr3_aa: CASSPLSGEQFF
cdr3_nt: TGTGCCAGCAGCCCCCTCTCGGGTGAGCAGTTCTTC

d_call: NA
clone_size: NA
cdr3_length: 17
v_call: TRBV5-8
j_call: TRBJ2-3
cdr3_aa: CASSLVGGSGFGGTQYF
cdr3_nt: TGTGCCAGCAGCTTGGTGGGCGGATCAGGTTTTGGAGGTACGCAGTATTTT

d_call: NA
clone_size: NA
cdr3_length: 12
v_call: TRBV7-8
j_call: TRBJ1-5
cdr3_aa: CASSLYNQPQHF
cdr3_nt: TGTGCCAGCAGCCTCTACAATCAGCCCCAGCATTTT

d_call: TRBD1
clone_size: NA
cdr3_length: 13
v_call: TRBV28
j_call: TRBJ2-7
cdr3_aa: CASRRTGSYEQYF
cdr3_nt: TGTGCCAGCAGACGGACAGGGTCCTACGAGCAGTACTTC

d_call: NA
clone_size: NA
cdr3_length: 12
v_call: TRBV3-1/TRBV3-2
j_call: TRBJ2-3
cdr3_aa: CASSQATRAQYF
cdr3_nt: TGTGCCAGCAGCCAAGCGACTAGGGCGCAGTATTTT

d_call: TRBD2
clone_size: NA
cdr3_length: 16
v_call: TRBV18
j_call: TRBJ2-1
cdr3_aa: CASSPPGLAGRNEQFF
cdr3_nt: TGTGCCAGCTCACCACCGGGACTAGCGGGAAGGAATGAGCAGTTCTTC

d_call: NA
clone_size: NA
cdr3_length: 15
v_call: TRBV6-5
j_call: TRBJ2-3
cdr3_aa: CATLPPGLGADTQYF
cdr3_nt: TGTGCCACCCTCCCCCCGGGGTTAGGCGCAGATACGCAGTATTTT

d_call: TRBD2
clone_size: NA
cdr3_length: 16
v_call: TRBV5-1
j_call: TRBJ2-5
cdr3_aa: CASSWTSGGVKETQYF
cdr3_nt: TGCGCCAGCAGCTGGACTAGCGGGGGGGTAAAAGAGACCCAGTACTTC

d_call: NA
clone_size: few
cdr3_length: 15
v_call: TRBV5-1
j_call: TRBJ1-4
cdr3_aa: CASSPLPGGNEKLFF
cdr3_nt: TGCGCCAGCAGCCCCCTACCCGGGGGTAATGAAAAACTGTTTTTT

d_call: NA
clone_size: NA
cdr3_length: 13
v_call: TRBV7-3
j_call: TRBJ1-2
cdr3_aa: CASSSSQGGGYTF
cdr3_nt: TGTGCCAGCAGCTCCTCGCAGGGCGGCGGCTACACCTTC

d_call: NA
clone_size: NA
cdr3_length: 11
v_call: TRBV7-3
j_call: TRBJ2-3
cdr3_aa: CASSRGYTQYF
cdr3_nt: TGTGCCAGCAGCCGCGGGTATACGCAGTATTTT

d_call: TRBD1
clone_size: NA
cdr3_length: 13
v_call: TRBV7-2
j_call: TRBJ1-2
cdr3_aa: CASSADRSYGYTF
cdr3_nt: TGTGCCAGCAGCGCGGACAGGAGCTATGGCTACACCTTC

d_call: NA
clone_size: NA
cdr3_length: 14
v_call: TRBV5-8
j_call: TRBJ2-7
cdr3_aa: CASSPQPGTYEQYF
cdr3_nt: TGTGCCAGCAGCCCACAGCCAGGAACCTACGAGCAGTACTTC

d_call: NA
clone_size: medium-sized
cdr3_length: 16
v_call: TRBV24-1
j_call: TRBJ2-6
cdr3_aa: CATSDSQHSGANVLTF
cdr3_nt: TGTGCCACCAGTGATTCACAGCACTCTGGGGCCAACGTCCTGACTTTC

d_call: NA
clone_size: once
cdr3_length: 14
v_call: TRBV20-1
j_call: TRBJ2-1
cdr3_aa: CSAGAWSSYNEQFF
cdr3_nt: TGCAGTGCTGGTGCCTGGAGCTCCTACAATGAGCAGTTCTTC

d_call: TRBD1
clone_size: NA
cdr3_length: 14
v_call: TRBV11-2
j_call: TRBJ2-7
cdr3_aa: CASSLGGDSYEQYF
cdr3_nt: TGTGCCAGCAGCTTGGGTGGGGACAGCTACGAGCAGTACTTC

d_call: NA
clone_size: few
cdr3_length: 16
v_call: TRBV30
j_call: TRBJ1-3
cdr3_aa: CAWSGFYGGAGNTIYF
cdr3_nt: TGTGCCTGGAGCGGATTTTACGGGGGAGCTGGAAACACCATATATTTT

d_call: TRBD1
clone_size: NA
cdr3_length: 15
v_call: TRBV5-1
j_call: TRBJ2-5
cdr3_aa: CASSTDRVGLETQYF
cdr3_nt: TGCGCCAGCAGCACGGACAGGGTTGGTTTGGAGACCCAGTACTTC

d_call: TRBD2
clone_size: NA
cdr3_length: 17
v_call: TRBV7-9
j_call: TRBJ2-7
cdr3_aa: CASSLEGTSGRSYEQYF
cdr3_nt: TGTGCCAGCAGCTTAGAAGGGACTAGCGGGAGGTCCTACGAGCAGTACTTC

d_call: NA
clone_size: NA
cdr3_length: 14
v_call: TRBV28
j_call: TRBJ1-2
cdr3_aa: CASSPARRYYGYTF
cdr3_nt: TGTGCCAGCAGTCCAGCCCGGCGGTACTATGGCTACACCTTC

d_call: NA
clone_size: few
cdr3_length: 15
v_call: TRBV4-2
j_call: TRBJ1-2
cdr3_aa: CASSQDPSDNYGYTF
cdr3_nt: TGTGCCAGCAGCCAAGACCCGAGCGACAACTATGGCTACACCTTC

d_call: TRBD1
clone_size: NA
cdr3_length: 14
v_call: TRBV5-4
j_call: TRBJ2-5
cdr3_aa: CASSLETGWETQYF
cdr3_nt: TGTGCCAGCAGCTTGGAGACAGGGTGGGAGACCCAGTACTTC

d_call: TRBD2
clone_size: few
cdr3_length: 16
v_call: TRBV2
j_call: TRBJ2-3
cdr3_aa: CASSESSGGSTDTQYF
cdr3_nt: TGTGCCAGCAGTGAGTCTAGCGGGGGGAGCACAGATACGCAGTATTTT

d_call: TRBD2
clone_size: NA
cdr3_length: 16
v_call: TRBV10-3
j_call: TRBJ2-7
cdr3_aa: CASGGLAGGFSYEQYF
cdr3_nt: TGTGCCAGCGGCGGACTAGCGGGGGGTTTCTCCTACGAGCAGTACTTC

d_call: TRBD2
clone_size: NA
cdr3_length: 16
v_call: TRBV7-8
j_call: TRBJ2-1
cdr3_aa: CASSRDRAGAHNEQFF
cdr3_nt: TGTGCCAGCAGCCGTGACCGAGCGGGAGCTCACAATGAGCAGTTCTTC

d_call: TRBD2
clone_size: NA
cdr3_length: 15
v_call: TRBV27
j_call: TRBJ2-5
cdr3_aa: CASSFKRGVQETQYF
cdr3_nt: TGTGCCAGCAGTTTCAAGCGGGGGGTCCAAGAGACCCAGTACTTC

d_call: TRBD1
clone_size: NA
cdr3_length: 15
v_call: TRBV28
j_call: TRBJ2-1
cdr3_aa: CASTVLGTGVGEQFF
cdr3_nt: TGTGCCAGCACCGTCTTAGGGACAGGGGTAGGTGAGCAGTTCTTC

d_call: TRBD1
clone_size: NA
cdr3_length: 13
v_call: TRBV7-6
j_call: TRBJ2-7
cdr3_aa: CASSLMGQSGQYF
cdr3_nt: TGTGCCAGCAGCTTAATGGGACAGTCGGGGCAGTACTTC

d_call: NA
clone_size: NA
cdr3_length: 17
v_call: TRBV2
j_call: TRBJ1-5
cdr3_aa: CASRPAMVRNSNQPQHF
cdr3_nt: TGTGCCAGCAGGCCAGCCATGGTCAGGAATAGCAATCAGCCCCAGCATTTT

d_call: NA
clone_size: NA
cdr3_length: 15
v_call: TRBV4-2
j_call: TRBJ1-5
cdr3_aa: CASSQETGSSGPQHF
cdr3_nt: TGTGCCAGCAGCCAAGAAACAGGTTCCTCGGGGCCCCAGCATTTT

d_call: TRBD2
clone_size: NA
cdr3_length: 15
v_call: TRBV14
j_call: TRBJ2-3
cdr3_aa: CASSNGGRAIDTQYF
cdr3_nt: TGTGCCAGCAGCAATGGTGGGAGGGCCATAGATACGCAGTATTTT

d_call: TRBD1
clone_size: NA
cdr3_length: 17
v_call: TRBV4-3
j_call: TRBJ1-2
cdr3_aa: CASSQDLLTGGSYGYTF
cdr3_nt: TGCGCCAGCAGCCAAGATCTCCTCACAGGGGGGAGCTATGGCTACACCTTC

d_call: NA
clone_size: few
cdr3_length: 16
v_call: TRBV21-1
j_call: TRBJ1-5
cdr3_aa: CASSKGLTGGDQPQHF
cdr3_nt: TGTGCCAGCAGCAAAGGATTGACGGGAGGAGATCAGCCCCAGCATTTT

d_call: NA
clone_size: few
cdr3_length: 15
v_call: TRBV7-3
j_call: TRBJ2-1
cdr3_aa: CASSLGPQMRNEQFF
cdr3_nt: TGTGCCAGCAGCTTAGGGCCCCAGATGCGCAATGAGCAGTTCTTC

d_call: NA
clone_size: NA
cdr3_length: 14
v_call: TRBV7-8
j_call: TRBJ2-7
cdr3_aa: CASSARVFGDEQYF
cdr3_nt: TGTGCCAGCAGCGCCCGGGTCTTCGGGGACGAGCAGTACTTC

d_call: NA
clone_size: NA
cdr3_length: 13
v_call: TRBV7-6
j_call: TRBJ2-7
cdr3_aa: CASSLAQDYEQYF
cdr3_nt: TGTGCCAGCAGCTTAGCGCAGGACTACGAGCAGTACTTC

d_call: NA
clone_size: once
cdr3_length: 13
v_call: TRBV5-6
j_call: TRBJ1-1
cdr3_aa: CASSGASNTEAFF
cdr3_nt: TGTGCCAGCAGCGGGGCCTCGAACACTGAAGCTTTCTTT

d_call: TRBD2
clone_size: NA
cdr3_length: 18
v_call: TRBV4-1
j_call: TRBJ2-1
cdr3_aa: CASSHAPHRGRPPNEQFF
cdr3_nt: TGCGCCAGCAGCCACGCCCCCCATCGCGGGAGGCCCCCTAATGAGCAGTTCTTC

d_call: TRBD1
clone_size: NA
cdr3_length: 15
v_call: TRBV19
j_call: TRBJ1-2
cdr3_aa: CASSMGRGLGYGYTF
cdr3_nt: TGTGCCAGTAGTATGGGCAGGGGGCTTGGCTATGGCTACACCTTC

d_call: NA
clone_size: NA
cdr3_length: 15
v_call: TRBV21-1
j_call: TRBJ1-3
cdr3_aa: CASSNGGRRGNTIYF
cdr3_nt: TGTGCCAGCAGCAACGGGGGGCGGAGAGGAAACACCATATATTTT

d_call: NA
clone_size: NA
cdr3_length: 15
v_call: TRBV3-1/TRBV3-2
j_call: TRBJ2-1
cdr3_aa: CASSQAYRAHNEQFF
cdr3_nt: TGTGCCAGCAGCCAAGCCTACAGAGCCCACAATGAGCAGTTCTTC

d_call: NA
clone_size: once
cdr3_length: 15
v_call: TRBV2
j_call: TRBJ2-1
cdr3_aa: CASSGAGGSYNEQFF
cdr3_nt: TGTGCCAGCAGTGGAGCCGGGGGCTCCTACAATGAGCAGTTCTTC